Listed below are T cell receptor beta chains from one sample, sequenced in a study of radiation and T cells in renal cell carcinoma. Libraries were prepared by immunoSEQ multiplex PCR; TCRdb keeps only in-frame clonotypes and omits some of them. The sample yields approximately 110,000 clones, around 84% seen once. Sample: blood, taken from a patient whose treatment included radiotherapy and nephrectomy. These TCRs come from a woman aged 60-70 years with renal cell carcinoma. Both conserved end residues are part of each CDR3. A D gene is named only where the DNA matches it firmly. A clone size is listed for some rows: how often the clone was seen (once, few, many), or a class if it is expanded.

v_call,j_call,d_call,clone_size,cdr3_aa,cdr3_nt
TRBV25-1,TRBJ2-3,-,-,CASSEQLTDTQYF,TGTGCCAGCAGTGAACAGTTAACAGATACGCAGTATTTT
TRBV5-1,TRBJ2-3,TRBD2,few,CASSKMGTSGTDTQYF,TGCGCCAGCTCCAAGATGGGGACTAGCGGCACAGATACGCAGTATTTT
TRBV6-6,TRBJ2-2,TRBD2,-,CASRRTSGDTGELFF,TGTGCCAGCAGGAGAACTAGCGGGGACACCGGGGAGCTGTTTTTT
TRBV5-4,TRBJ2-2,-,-,CASSQDRYTGELFF,TGTGCCAGCAGCCAAGACAGGTACACCGGGGAGCTGTTTTTT
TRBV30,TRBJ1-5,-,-,CAWSVIKGPQHF,TGTGCCTGGAGTGTAATCAAAGGGCCCCAGCATTTT
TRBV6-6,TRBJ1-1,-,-,CASSGTNTEAFF,TGTGCCAGCTCAGGAACGAACACTGAAGCTTTCTTT
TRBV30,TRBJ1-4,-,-,CAWSLTTTNEKLFF,TGTGCCTGGAGTCTGACAACAACTAATGAAAAACTGTTTTTT
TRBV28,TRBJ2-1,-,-,CASSLGEYNEQFF,TGTGCCAGCAGTCTCGGGGAATACAATGAGCAGTTCTTC
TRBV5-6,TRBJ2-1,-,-,CASTSRDLGYNEQFF,TGTGCCAGCACCTCCAGGGATTTGGGCTACAATGAGCAGTTCTTC
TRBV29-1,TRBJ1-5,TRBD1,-,CSVVIVGQGGEQPQHF,TGCAGCGTTGTAATCGTAGGACAGGGAGGAGAACAGCCCCAGCATTTT
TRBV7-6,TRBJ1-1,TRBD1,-,CASSLGQGSINTEAFF,TGTGCCAGCAGCCTAGGACAGGGGAGTATCAACACTGAAGCTTTCTTT
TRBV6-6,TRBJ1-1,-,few,CASSRKGPEAFF,TGTGCCAGCAGTCGGAAGGGCCCTGAAGCTTTCTTT
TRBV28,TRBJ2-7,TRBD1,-,CASSSQGASSYEQYF,TGTGCCAGCAGTTCCCAGGGGGCGAGCTCCTACGAGCAGTACTTC
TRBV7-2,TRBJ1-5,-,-,CASSLTGQDQPQHF,TGTGCCAGCAGCTTAACGGGACAAGATCAGCCCCAGCATTTT
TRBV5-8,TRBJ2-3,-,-,CASSLAGVTDTQYF,TGTGCCAGCAGCTTGGCAGGGGTCACAGATACGCAGTATTTT
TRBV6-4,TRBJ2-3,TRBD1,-,CASSRQGSTDTQYF,TGTGCCAGCAGCCGACAGGGAAGCACAGATACGCAGTATTTT
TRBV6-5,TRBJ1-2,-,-,CASSYRWGYADGYTF,TGTGCCAGCAGTTATCGGTGGGGGTACGCGGATGGCTACACCTTC
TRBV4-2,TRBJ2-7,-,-,CASSQLETANYEQYF,TGTGCCAGCAGCCAGCTTGAGACCGCAAACTACGAGCAGTACTTC
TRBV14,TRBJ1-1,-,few,CASSQDQNTQAFF,TGTGCCAGCAGCCAAGATCAAAATACCCAGGCTTTCTTT
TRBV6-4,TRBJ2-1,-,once,CASSITHRQAGNEQFF,TGTGCCAGCAGTATCACCCATAGACAGGCGGGGAATGAGCAGTTCTTC
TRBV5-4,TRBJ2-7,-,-,CASSLAQNTYEQYF,TGTGCCAGCAGCTTGGCACAGAACACCTACGAGCAGTACTTC
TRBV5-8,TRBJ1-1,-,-,CASSSFQGVGSTEAFF,TGTGCCAGCAGCTCCTTCCAGGGTGTCGGGAGCACTGAAGCTTTCTTT
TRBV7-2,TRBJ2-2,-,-,CASSSAGAPFTGELFF,TGTGCCAGCAGCTCGGCAGGGGCCCCCTTCACCGGGGAGCTGTTTTTT
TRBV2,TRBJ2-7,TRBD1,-,CASSVGTGVRGSYEQYF,TGTGCCAGCAGTGTCGGGACAGGGGTAAGAGGTTCCTACGAGCAGTACTTC
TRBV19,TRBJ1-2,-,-,CASSPQGFGYTF,TGTGCCAGTAGTCCACAGGGTTTTGGCTACACCTTC
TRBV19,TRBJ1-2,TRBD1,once,CASTPAPDRDYGYTF,TGTGCCAGTACTCCAGCACCGGACAGGGACTATGGCTACACCTTC
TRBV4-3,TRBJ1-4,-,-,CASSQEGPNEKLFF,TGCGCCAGCAGCCAAGAGGGGCCAAATGAAAAACTGTTTTTT
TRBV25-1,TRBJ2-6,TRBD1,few,CASGGQGARGGANVLTF,TGTGCCAGCGGGGGACAGGGGGCGAGAGGTGGGGCCAACGTCCTGACTTTC
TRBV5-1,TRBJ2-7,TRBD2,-,CASSWRGLDHEQYF,TGCGCCAGCAGCTGGCGGGGGTTGGACCACGAGCAGTACTTC
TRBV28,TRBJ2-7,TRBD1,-,CASSPRQGAHYEQYF,TGTGCCAGCAGTCCCCGACAGGGGGCGCACTACGAGCAGTACTTC
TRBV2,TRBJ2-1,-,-,CASTPGLLPGDEQFF,TGTGCCAGCACTCCGGGTCTCCTCCCGGGCGATGAGCAGTTCTTC
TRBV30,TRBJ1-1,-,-,CAWSATLGWGTEAFF,TGTGCCTGGAGTGCCACCCTCGGGTGGGGAACTGAAGCTTTCTTT
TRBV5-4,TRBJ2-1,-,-,CASRNDYNEQFF,TGTGCCAGCAGGAACGACTACAATGAGCAGTTCTTC
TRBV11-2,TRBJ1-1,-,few,CASSSSRNTEAFF,TGTGCCAGCAGCTCGTCACGGAACACTGAAGCTTTCTTT
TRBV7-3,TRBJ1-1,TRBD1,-,CASSLTRTGGGTEAFF,TGTGCCAGCAGCTTAACGCGGACAGGGGGTGGAACTGAAGCTTTCTTT
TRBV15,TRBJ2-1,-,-,CATSRGGPLMINEQFF,TGTGCCACCAGCAGAGGGGGACCCTTGATGATCAATGAGCAGTTCTTC
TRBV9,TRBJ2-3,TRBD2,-,CASSPFKRGGTDTQYF,TGTGCCAGCAGCCCCTTCAAGCGGGGGGGAACAGATACGCAGTATTTT
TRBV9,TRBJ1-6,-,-,CASSPGQLANSPLHF,TGTGCCAGCAGCCCTGGACAGCTAGCTAATTCACCCCTCCACTTT
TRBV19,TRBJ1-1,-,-,CASSPLGYRGSTEAFF,TGTGCCAGTAGTCCCCTCGGTTACCGGGGTAGCACTGAAGCTTTCTTT
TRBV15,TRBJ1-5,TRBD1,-,CATRDRANQPQHF,TGTGCCACCAGAGACAGGGCCAATCAGCCCCAGCATTTT
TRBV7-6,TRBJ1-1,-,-,CASSLTQTRVNTEAFF,TGTGCCAGCAGCTTAACTCAGACACGTGTAAACACTGAAGCTTTCTTT
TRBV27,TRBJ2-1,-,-,CASRMGPGAGYNEQFF,TGTGCCAGCAGGATGGGTCCGGGGGCAGGCTACAATGAGCAGTTCTTC
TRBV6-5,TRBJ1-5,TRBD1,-,CASSSRDRVQPQHF,TGTGCCAGCAGTTCGCGGGACAGGGTGCAGCCCCAGCATTTT
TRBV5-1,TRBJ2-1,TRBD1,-,CASSLGQAEQFF,TGCGCCAGCAGCCTAGGACAGGCGGAGCAGTTCTTC
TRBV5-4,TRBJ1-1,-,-,CASSLDRTEAFF,TGTGCCAGCAGCTTGGACAGGACTGAAGCTTTCTTT
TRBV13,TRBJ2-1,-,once,CASSSFVGNEQFF,TGTGCCAGCAGCTCGTTTGTGGGCAATGAGCAGTTCTTC
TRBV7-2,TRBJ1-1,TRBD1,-,CASNRQGPFGAFF,TGTGCCAGCAACAGACAGGGCCCCTTCGGGGCTTTCTTT
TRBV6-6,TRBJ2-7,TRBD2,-,CASSYSQASGGYEQYF,TGTGCCAGCAGTTACTCTCAAGCTAGCGGGGGTTACGAGCAGTACTTC
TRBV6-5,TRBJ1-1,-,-,CASSSLRSVAEAFF,TGTGCCAGCAGTAGCCTCCGTTCGGTCGCTGAAGCTTTCTTT
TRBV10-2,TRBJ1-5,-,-,CASSPADQLKRPNQPQHF,TGCGCCAGCAGTCCCGCCGACCAGCTTAAAAGGCCCAATCAGCCCCAGCATTTT
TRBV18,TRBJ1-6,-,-,CASSPDWNSPLHF,TGTGCCAGCTCACCCGACTGGAATTCACCCCTCCACTTT
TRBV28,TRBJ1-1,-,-,CASSLGGETNTEAFF,TGTGCCAGCAGTTTGGGGGGGGAAACTAACACTGAAGCTTTCTTT
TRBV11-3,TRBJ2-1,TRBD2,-,CASSTGTSGNNEQFF,TGTGCCAGCAGCACCGGGACTAGCGGGAACAATGAGCAGTTCTTC